A selection of T cell receptor beta chains follows, all from one sample in a study of shared clonotypes between healthy human individuals. TCRdb keeps only in-frame clones here, not all; method: immunoSEQ multiplex PCR. The repertoire holds roughly 2,000,000 clones, about 95% seen once, with more than 0.95% in the top ten. Sequencing used naive CD8+ T cells sorted from blood. The receptors shown here come from a man between 18 and 29 years old in good health. Each CDR3 is given with its conserved first and last residue. Fields, in order: J gene, V gene, clone size, D gene, CDR3 DNA, CDR3 protein. The D gene is left open where the match is weak. Size is omitted from some rows. Given values are once, few, many or a class for expanded clones.

J gene: TRBJ2-7
V gene: TRBV6-1
clone size: NA
D gene: NA
CDR3 DNA: TGTGCCAGCAGTGAATATTCTGGGGGCGCGGCCTACGAGCAGTACTTC
CDR3 protein: CASSEYSGGAAYEQYF

J gene: TRBJ2-7
V gene: TRBV6-5
clone size: NA
D gene: TRBD2
CDR3 DNA: TGTGCCAGCAGCCTAGGAGCGGGAGACTCCTACGAGCAGTACTTC
CDR3 protein: CASSLGAGDSYEQYF

J gene: TRBJ2-7
V gene: TRBV2
clone size: once
D gene: NA
CDR3 DNA: TGTGCCAGCAGTGATGGTTGGGGGAACTACGAGCAGTACTTC
CDR3 protein: CASSDGWGNYEQYF

J gene: TRBJ1-2
V gene: TRBV27
clone size: NA
D gene: NA
CDR3 DNA: TGTGCCAGCAGTCCGCAACCCGAACTTGTCGGCTACACCTTC
CDR3 protein: CASSPQPELVGYTF

J gene: TRBJ1-6
V gene: TRBV4-1
clone size: NA
D gene: NA
CDR3 DNA: TGCGCCAGCAGCCAAGCGACAGCGTCGCCCCTCCACTTT
CDR3 protein: CASSQATASPLHF

J gene: TRBJ1-2
V gene: TRBV29-1
clone size: NA
D gene: NA
CDR3 DNA: TGCAGCGTGCCGGACAGTGGCTATGGCTACACCTTC
CDR3 protein: CSVPDSGYGYTF

J gene: TRBJ1-1
V gene: TRBV5-8
clone size: once
D gene: TRBD1
CDR3 DNA: TGTGCCAGCAGCCTTGGGGACAGGGGCACTGAAGCTTTCTTT
CDR3 protein: CASSLGDRGTEAFF

J gene: TRBJ2-7
V gene: TRBV5-1
clone size: NA
D gene: NA
CDR3 DNA: TGCGCCAGCAGTTCCGGGACATACTACGAGCAGTACTTC
CDR3 protein: CASSSGTYYEQYF

J gene: TRBJ2-7
V gene: TRBV7-2
clone size: NA
D gene: NA
CDR3 DNA: TGTGCCAGCAGCTTAGTAAGGGGCGTCTGGGAGCAGTACTTC
CDR3 protein: CASSLVRGVWEQYF

J gene: TRBJ1-2
V gene: TRBV4-1
clone size: NA
D gene: TRBD1
CDR3 DNA: TGCGCCAGCAGCAAGGTCGGGGGACAGGGGATCTATGGCTACACCTTC
CDR3 protein: CASSKVGGQGIYGYTF

J gene: TRBJ2-7
V gene: TRBV11-2
clone size: NA
D gene: TRBD2
CDR3 DNA: TGTGCCAGCAGCTTAGGACGGGAGGGCTCTAGCTCCTACGAGCAGTACTTC
CDR3 protein: CASSLGREGSSSYEQYF

J gene: TRBJ2-1
V gene: TRBV5-1
clone size: once
D gene: NA
CDR3 DNA: TGCGCCAGCAGCTTGACGCCTAGCTCCTACAATGAGCAGTTCTTC
CDR3 protein: CASSLTPSSYNEQFF

J gene: TRBJ1-1
V gene: TRBV9
clone size: NA
D gene: TRBD1
CDR3 DNA: TGTGCCAGCAGCGCCACGCAGGGGGCTGAAGCTTTCTTT
CDR3 protein: CASSATQGAEAFF

J gene: TRBJ1-6
V gene: TRBV15
clone size: NA
D gene: NA
CDR3 DNA: TGTGCCACCAGCAGAGATCTCGGAGACTCACCCCTCCACTTT
CDR3 protein: CATSRDLGDSPLHF

J gene: TRBJ2-1
V gene: TRBV10-3
clone size: NA
D gene: NA
CDR3 DNA: TGTGCCATCGGGGAAAGCTCCTACAATGAGCAGTTCTTC
CDR3 protein: CAIGESSYNEQFF

J gene: TRBJ2-7
V gene: TRBV9
clone size: NA
D gene: TRBD2
CDR3 DNA: TGTGCCAGCAGCGTAGGCGGGGGGCCCGCCTACGAGCAGTACTTC
CDR3 protein: CASSVGGGPAYEQYF

J gene: TRBJ2-1
V gene: TRBV28
clone size: NA
D gene: TRBD2
CDR3 DNA: TGTGCCAGTAGATCCAATGGGGGGGGCTCCTACAATGAGCAGTTCTTC
CDR3 protein: CASRSNGGGSYNEQFF

J gene: TRBJ2-7
V gene: TRBV2
clone size: once
D gene: TRBD2
CDR3 DNA: TGTGCCAGCAGTGTGTCGGGCGGGAGGGTCTCCTACGAGCAGTACTTC
CDR3 protein: CASSVSGGRVSYEQYF

J gene: TRBJ2-5
V gene: TRBV7-9
clone size: NA
D gene: NA
CDR3 DNA: TGTGCCAGCAGCTTCGGCAGGGGGGAAGAGACCCAGTACTTC
CDR3 protein: CASSFGRGEETQYF

J gene: TRBJ2-7
V gene: TRBV27
clone size: NA
D gene: NA
CDR3 DNA: TGTGCCAGCAGTTCCTTCTTACGGGGCTACGAGCAGTACTTC
CDR3 protein: CASSSFLRGYEQYF

J gene: TRBJ2-7
V gene: TRBV2
clone size: NA
D gene: NA
CDR3 DNA: TGTGCCAGCATTCCGGGACACTCTCTCTACGAGCAGTACTTC
CDR3 protein: CASIPGHSLYEQYF

J gene: TRBJ2-1
V gene: TRBV4-3
clone size: once
D gene: TRBD2
CDR3 DNA: TGCGCCAGCAGCCAGACGGGAGGGCCCTATGAGCAGTTCTTC
CDR3 protein: CASSQTGGPYEQFF

J gene: TRBJ2-6
V gene: TRBV9
clone size: NA
D gene: TRBD1
CDR3 DNA: TGTGCCAGCGGACCGGGACAGGGTCCATCTGGGGCCAACGTCCTGACTTTC
CDR3 protein: CASGPGQGPSGANVLTF

J gene: TRBJ2-1
V gene: TRBV13
clone size: NA
D gene: NA
CDR3 DNA: TGTGCCAGCAGCTTAGGGACCAGAAACAATGAGCAGTTCTTC
CDR3 protein: CASSLGTRNNEQFF

J gene: TRBJ2-5
V gene: TRBV11-1
clone size: NA
D gene: TRBD2
CDR3 DNA: TGTGCCAGCAGCTTACTCCGGGGCAAGCGGGGCCCGGGAGAGACCCAGTACTTC
CDR3 protein: CASSLLRGKRGPGETQYF

J gene: TRBJ2-2
V gene: TRBV9
clone size: NA
D gene: NA
CDR3 DNA: TGTGCCAGCAGCGATAAGGGGCTGGAGGGCGGGGAGCTGTTTTTT
CDR3 protein: CASSDKGLEGGELFF

J gene: TRBJ2-2
V gene: TRBV2
clone size: NA
D gene: NA
CDR3 DNA: TGTGCCAGCAGTGACTTTTCGGCGGATACCGGGGAGCTGTTTTTT
CDR3 protein: CASSDFSADTGELFF

J gene: TRBJ2-3
V gene: TRBV27
clone size: NA
D gene: NA
CDR3 DNA: TGTGCCAGCAGTTTACTGGATAGCACAGATACGCAGTATTTT
CDR3 protein: CASSLLDSTDTQYF

J gene: TRBJ2-5
V gene: TRBV15
clone size: NA
D gene: NA
CDR3 DNA: TGTGCCACCTCCTTAACCCCGGCACAAGAGACCCAGTACTTC
CDR3 protein: CATSLTPAQETQYF

J gene: TRBJ1-1
V gene: TRBV14
clone size: NA
D gene: NA
CDR3 DNA: TGTGCCAGCAGCCAATATTTGGGGCATACTGAAGCTTTCTTT
CDR3 protein: CASSQYLGHTEAFF

J gene: TRBJ1-5
V gene: TRBV19
clone size: NA
D gene: NA
CDR3 DNA: TGTGCCAGTAGTATAGATCGTCGGACAGACAATCAGCCCCAGCATTTT
CDR3 protein: CASSIDRRTDNQPQHF

J gene: TRBJ2-5
V gene: TRBV5-4
clone size: once
D gene: TRBD1
CDR3 DNA: TGTGCCAGCAGCTTCCCAGGGGGCGCCTTGGAGACCCAGTACTTC
CDR3 protein: CASSFPGGALETQYF

J gene: TRBJ1-5
V gene: TRBV19
clone size: NA
D gene: TRBD1
CDR3 DNA: TGTGCCAGTAGTATTGAGGGACAGGGGGCGAAACCCCAGCATTTT
CDR3 protein: CASSIEGQGAKPQHF

J gene: TRBJ2-3
V gene: TRBV10-1
clone size: NA
D gene: NA
CDR3 DNA: TGCGCCAGCAGTGAAGCGGGCTCTAGCACAGATACGCAGTATTTT
CDR3 protein: CASSEAGSSTDTQYF

J gene: TRBJ1-5
V gene: TRBV28
clone size: NA
D gene: NA
CDR3 DNA: TGTGCCAGCAGTCCCGGCGAGGGGTATCAGCCCCAGCATTTT
CDR3 protein: CASSPGEGYQPQHF

J gene: TRBJ1-1
V gene: TRBV6-6
clone size: NA
D gene: TRBD1
CDR3 DNA: TGTGCCAGCAGGGACAGGATCGGGGGCACTGAAGCTTTCTTT
CDR3 protein: CASRDRIGGTEAFF

J gene: TRBJ2-3
V gene: TRBV25-1
clone size: NA
D gene: TRBD2
CDR3 DNA: TGTGCCAGCAGTGAAGACTTTCGGAGCGGGATCGGCACAGATACGCAGTATTTT
CDR3 protein: CASSEDFRSGIGTDTQYF

J gene: TRBJ1-5
V gene: TRBV5-8
clone size: NA
D gene: TRBD1
CDR3 DNA: TGTGCCAGCAGCAACGACAGGGAATATAGCAATCAGCCCCAGCATTTT
CDR3 protein: CASSNDREYSNQPQHF

J gene: TRBJ2-7
V gene: TRBV9
clone size: NA
D gene: NA
CDR3 DNA: TGTGCCAGCAGCGTAGAAGGGGGGAACGAGCAGTACTTC
CDR3 protein: CASSVEGGNEQYF

J gene: TRBJ1-1
V gene: TRBV4-1
clone size: NA
D gene: NA
CDR3 DNA: TGCGCCACCAGTAGACAGGTGAACACTGAAGCTTTCTTT
CDR3 protein: CATSRQVNTEAFF

J gene: TRBJ2-7
V gene: TRBV4-1
clone size: NA
D gene: NA
CDR3 DNA: TGCGCCAGCAGCCAAGGTGGGGTCGAGCAGTACTTC
CDR3 protein: CASSQGGVEQYF

J gene: TRBJ1-2
V gene: TRBV10-1
clone size: NA
D gene: TRBD1
CDR3 DNA: TGCGCCAGCAGTGTAACAGGGGTCCTCTATGGCTACACCTTC
CDR3 protein: CASSVTGVLYGYTF

J gene: TRBJ2-7
V gene: TRBV4-1
clone size: NA
D gene: NA
CDR3 DNA: TGCGCCAGCAGCCAAGGAAGCGTCGACGGAATCTACGAGCAGTACTTC
CDR3 protein: CASSQGSVDGIYEQYF

J gene: TRBJ1-4
V gene: TRBV7-8
clone size: NA
D gene: NA
CDR3 DNA: TGTGCCAGCTCAGGAGATGGTGAAAAACTGTTTTTT
CDR3 protein: CASSGDGEKLFF

J gene: TRBJ2-3
V gene: TRBV28
clone size: NA
D gene: TRBD2
CDR3 DNA: TGTGCCAGCATACGAGCGGGGGCCCACACAGATACGCAGTATTTT
CDR3 protein: CASIRAGAHTDTQYF

J gene: TRBJ2-1
V gene: TRBV11-2
clone size: NA
D gene: TRBD2
CDR3 DNA: TGTGCCAGCAGCCTAATAGCGGGTTCCTCCTACAATGAGCAGTTCTTC
CDR3 protein: CASSLIAGSSYNEQFF